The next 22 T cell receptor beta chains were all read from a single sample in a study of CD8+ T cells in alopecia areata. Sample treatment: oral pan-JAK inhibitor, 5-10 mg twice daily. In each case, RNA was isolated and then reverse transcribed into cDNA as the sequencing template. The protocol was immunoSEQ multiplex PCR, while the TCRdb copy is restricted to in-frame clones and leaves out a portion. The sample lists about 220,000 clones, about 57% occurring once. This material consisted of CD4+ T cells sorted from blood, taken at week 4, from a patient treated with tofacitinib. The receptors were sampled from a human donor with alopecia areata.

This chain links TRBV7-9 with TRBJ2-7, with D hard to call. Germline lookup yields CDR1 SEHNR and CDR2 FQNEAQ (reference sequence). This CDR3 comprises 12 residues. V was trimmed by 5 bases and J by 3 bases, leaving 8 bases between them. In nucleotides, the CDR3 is TGTGCCAGCAGCCCCGTCCTCTACGAGCAGTACTTC. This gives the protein CASSPVLYEQYF.

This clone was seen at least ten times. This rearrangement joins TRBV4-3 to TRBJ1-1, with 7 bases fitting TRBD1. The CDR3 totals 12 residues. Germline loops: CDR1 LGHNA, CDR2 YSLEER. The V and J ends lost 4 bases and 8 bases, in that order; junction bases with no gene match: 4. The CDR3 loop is CASSRVQGEAFF. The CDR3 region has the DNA TGCGCCAGCAGCCGAGTACAGGGGGAAGCTTTCTTT.

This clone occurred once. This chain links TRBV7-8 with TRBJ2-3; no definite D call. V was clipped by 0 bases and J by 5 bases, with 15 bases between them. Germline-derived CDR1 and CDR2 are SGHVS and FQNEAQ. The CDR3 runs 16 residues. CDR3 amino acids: CASSLAGNSLGDTQYF. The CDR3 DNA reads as TGTGCCAGCAGCTTAGCTGGGAACAGTCTTGGAGATACGCAGTATTTT.

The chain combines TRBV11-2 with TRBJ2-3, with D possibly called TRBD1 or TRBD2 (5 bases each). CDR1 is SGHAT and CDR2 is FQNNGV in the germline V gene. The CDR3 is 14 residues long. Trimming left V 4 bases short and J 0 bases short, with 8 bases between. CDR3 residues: CASSSRDSTDTQYF. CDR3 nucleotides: TGTGCCAGCAGCTCGAGGGACAGCACAGATACGCAGTATTTT.

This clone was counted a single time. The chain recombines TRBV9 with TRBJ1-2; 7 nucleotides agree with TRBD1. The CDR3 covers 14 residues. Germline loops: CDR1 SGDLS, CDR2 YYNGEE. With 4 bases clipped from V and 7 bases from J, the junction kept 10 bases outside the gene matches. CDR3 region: CASSPLDRDSGYTF. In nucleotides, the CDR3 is TGTGCCAGCAGCCCCCTTGACAGGGACAGTGGCTACACCTTC.

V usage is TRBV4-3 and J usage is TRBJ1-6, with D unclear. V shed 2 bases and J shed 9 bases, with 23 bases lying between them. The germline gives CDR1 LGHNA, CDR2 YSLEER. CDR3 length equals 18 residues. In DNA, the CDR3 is TGCGCCAGCAGCCAAAAGACTTACGGACCGCCTAGTTTTTCACCCCTCCACTTT. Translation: CASSQKTYGPPSFSPLHF.

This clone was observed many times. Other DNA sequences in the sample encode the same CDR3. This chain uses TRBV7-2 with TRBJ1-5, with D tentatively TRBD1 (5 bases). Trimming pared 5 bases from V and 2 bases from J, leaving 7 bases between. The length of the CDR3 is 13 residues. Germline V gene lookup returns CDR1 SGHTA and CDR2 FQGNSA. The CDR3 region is CASSVRGNQPQHF. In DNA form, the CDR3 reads TGTGCCAGCAGCGTCAGGGGCAATCAGCCCCAGCATTTT.

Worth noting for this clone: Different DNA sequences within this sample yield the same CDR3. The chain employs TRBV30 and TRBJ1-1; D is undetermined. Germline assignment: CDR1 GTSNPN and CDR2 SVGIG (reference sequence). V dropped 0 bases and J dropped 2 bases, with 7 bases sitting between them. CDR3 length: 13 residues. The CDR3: CAWSVGRNTEAFF. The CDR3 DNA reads TGTGCCTGGAGTGTAGGGCGCAACACTGAAGCTTTCTTT.

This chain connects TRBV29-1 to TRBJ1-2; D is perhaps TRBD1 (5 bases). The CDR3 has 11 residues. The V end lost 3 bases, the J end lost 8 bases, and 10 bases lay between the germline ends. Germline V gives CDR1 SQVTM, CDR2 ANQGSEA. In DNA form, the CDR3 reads TGCAGCGTTGAGAGGGGTAAAGGCTACACCTTC. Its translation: CSVERGKGYTF.

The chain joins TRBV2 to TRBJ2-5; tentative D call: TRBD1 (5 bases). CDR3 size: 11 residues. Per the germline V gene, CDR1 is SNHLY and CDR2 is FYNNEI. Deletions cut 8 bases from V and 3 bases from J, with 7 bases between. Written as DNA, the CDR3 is TGTGCCAGCGGCAGGGAAGAGACCCAGTACTTC. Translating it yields CASGREETQYF.

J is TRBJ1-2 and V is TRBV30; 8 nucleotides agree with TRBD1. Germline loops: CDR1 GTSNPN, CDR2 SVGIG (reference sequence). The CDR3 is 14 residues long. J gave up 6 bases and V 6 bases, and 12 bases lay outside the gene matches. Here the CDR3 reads CACTSRGPGDGYTF. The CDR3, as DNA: TGTGCCTGCACGTCCAGGGGGCCCGGTGATGGCTACACCTTC. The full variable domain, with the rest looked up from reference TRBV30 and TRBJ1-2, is SQTIHQWPATLVQPVGSPLSLECTVEGTSNPNLYWYRQAAGRGLQLLFYSVGIGQISSEVPQNLSASRPQDRQFILSSKKLLLSDSGFYLCACTSRGPGDGYTFGSGTRLTVV.

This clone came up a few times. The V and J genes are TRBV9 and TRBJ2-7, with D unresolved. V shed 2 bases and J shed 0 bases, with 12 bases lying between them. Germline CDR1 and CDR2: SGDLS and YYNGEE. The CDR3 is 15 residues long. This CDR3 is CASSVLDTGSYEQYF. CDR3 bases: TGTGCCAGCAGCGTCCTCGACACTGGCTCCTACGAGCAGTACTTC.

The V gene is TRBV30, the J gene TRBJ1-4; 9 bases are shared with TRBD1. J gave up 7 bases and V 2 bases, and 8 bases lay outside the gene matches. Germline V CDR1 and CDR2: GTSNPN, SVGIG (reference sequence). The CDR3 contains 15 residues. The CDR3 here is CAWSIGTGKSEKLFF. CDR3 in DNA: TGTGCCTGGAGTATAGGGACAGGGAAGAGTGAAAAACTGTTTTTT.

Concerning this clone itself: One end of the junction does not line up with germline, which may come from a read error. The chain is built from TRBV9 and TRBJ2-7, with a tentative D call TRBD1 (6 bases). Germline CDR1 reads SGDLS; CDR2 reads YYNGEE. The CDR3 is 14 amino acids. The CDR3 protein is CASSVEGQSSEQYF. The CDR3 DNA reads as TGTGCCAGCAGCGTAGAGGGACAATCCTCCGAGCAGTACTTC.

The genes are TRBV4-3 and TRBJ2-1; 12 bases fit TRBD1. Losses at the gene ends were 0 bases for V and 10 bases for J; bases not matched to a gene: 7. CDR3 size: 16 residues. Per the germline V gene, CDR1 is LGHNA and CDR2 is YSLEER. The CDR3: CASSQELGTGGREQFF. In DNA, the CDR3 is TGCGCCAGCAGCCAAGAACTGGGGACAGGGGGCAGGGAGCAGTTCTTC.

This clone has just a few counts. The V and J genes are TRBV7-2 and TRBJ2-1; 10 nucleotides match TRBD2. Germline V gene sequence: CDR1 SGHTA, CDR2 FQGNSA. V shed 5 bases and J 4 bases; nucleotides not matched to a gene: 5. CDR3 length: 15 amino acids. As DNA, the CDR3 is TGTGCCAGCAGCGGACGGACTAGCGGATACAATGAGCAGTTCTTC. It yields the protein CASSGRTSGYNEQFF.

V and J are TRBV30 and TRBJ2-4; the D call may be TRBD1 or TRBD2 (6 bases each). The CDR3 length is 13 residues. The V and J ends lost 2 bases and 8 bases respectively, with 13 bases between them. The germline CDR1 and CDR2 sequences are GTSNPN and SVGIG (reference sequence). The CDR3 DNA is TGTGCCTGGAGTCGGGGGCGAGGGGACATTCAGTACTTC. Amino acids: CAWSRGRGDIQYF.

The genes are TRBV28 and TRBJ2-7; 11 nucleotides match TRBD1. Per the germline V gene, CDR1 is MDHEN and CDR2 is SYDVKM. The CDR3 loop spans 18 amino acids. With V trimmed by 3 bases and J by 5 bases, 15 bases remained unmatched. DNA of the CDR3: TGTGCCAGCAGTTTCCTCTTATCCGGGACAGGGGGTAACAACGAGCAGTACTTC. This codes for CASSFLLSGTGGNNEQYF.

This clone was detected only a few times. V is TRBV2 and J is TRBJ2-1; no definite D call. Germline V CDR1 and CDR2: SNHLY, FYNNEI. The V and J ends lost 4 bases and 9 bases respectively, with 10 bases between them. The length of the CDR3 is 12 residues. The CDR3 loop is CASSATHREQFF. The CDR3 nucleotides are TGTGCCAGCAGTGCAACCCACCGTGAGCAGTTCTTC.

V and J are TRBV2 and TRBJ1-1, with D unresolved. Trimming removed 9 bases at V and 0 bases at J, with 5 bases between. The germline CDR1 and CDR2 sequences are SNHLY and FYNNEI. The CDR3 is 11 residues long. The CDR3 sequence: CARNLNTEAFF. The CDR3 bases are TGTGCCAGAAACCTGAACACTGAAGCTTTCTTT. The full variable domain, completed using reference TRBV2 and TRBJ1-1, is EPEVTQTPSHQVTQMGQEVILRCVPISNHLYFYWYRQILGQKVEFLVSFYNNEISEKSEIFDDQFSVERPDGSNFTLKIRSTKLEDSAMYFCARNLNTEAFFGQGTRLTVV.

CDR3 DNA: TGCAGCGTTGAAGGGCACAGGGGGACTGAAGCTTTCTTT. Its protein product is CSVEGHRGTEAFF. The chain uses TRBV29-1 and TRBJ1-1; 8 positions match TRBD1. The CDR3 consists of 13 residues. The J segment lost 5 bases and the V segment lost 1 base, leaving 3 bases of the junction unmatched. Per germline, CDR1 SQVTM and CDR2 ANQGSEA.

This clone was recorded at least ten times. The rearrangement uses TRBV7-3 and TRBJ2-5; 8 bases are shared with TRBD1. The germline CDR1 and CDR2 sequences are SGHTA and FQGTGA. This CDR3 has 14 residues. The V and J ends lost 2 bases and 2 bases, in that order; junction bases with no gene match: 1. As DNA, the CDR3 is TGTGCCAGCAGCTTAGGGACAGGACAAGAGACCCAGTACTTC. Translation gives CASSLGTGQETQYF.